This entry concerns a single TCR beta chain. The data belong to a study of blood T cell repertoires in COVID-19. The germline V and J ends were trimmed by 4 bases and 6 bases, with 13 bases remaining between them. The V gene's germline CDR1 is SEHNR and CDR2 FQNEAQ (reference sequence). The CDR3 is 14 residues long. The data were produced by immunoSEQ multiplex PCR, yet TCRdb's version contains in-frame clones alone and is incomplete. The sample lists around 110,000 clones, about 89% occurring once. V gene TRBV7-9 combines with J gene TRBJ1-5; D is perhaps TRBD1 (6 bases). This receptor was taken from a man aged 40-50 years with acute or convalescent COVID-19. Sequencing used peripheral blood. The CDR3, as DNA: TGTGCCAGCAGCTCCGGGGGGGCAGGTCAGCCCCAGCATTTT. It translates to CASSSGGAGQPQHF.